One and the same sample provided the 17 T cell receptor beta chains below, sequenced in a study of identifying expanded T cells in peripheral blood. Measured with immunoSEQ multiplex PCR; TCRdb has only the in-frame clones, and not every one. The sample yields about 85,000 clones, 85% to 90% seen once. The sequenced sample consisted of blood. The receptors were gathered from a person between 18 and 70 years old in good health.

This chain's CDR3 is CASTLDGGRSQPQHF. In DNA, the CDR3 is TGTGCCAGTACCCTGGACGGGGGCAGGAGTCAGCCCCAGCATTTT. The gene calls are TRBV19 and TRBJ1-5, with a possible D match to TRBD1 (6 bases). Germline CDR1 LNHDA, CDR2 SQIVND (reference sequence). The V end was cut by 7 bases, the J end by 6 bases, with 19 bases between. The CDR3 runs to 15 residues.

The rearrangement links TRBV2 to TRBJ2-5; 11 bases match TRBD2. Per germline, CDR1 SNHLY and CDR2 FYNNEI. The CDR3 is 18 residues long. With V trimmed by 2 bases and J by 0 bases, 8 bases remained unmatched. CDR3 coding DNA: TGTGCCAGCAGTGAAATTCCTAGCGGGGGGATGTACCAAGAGACCCAGTACTTC. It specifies CASSEIPSGGMYQETQYF.

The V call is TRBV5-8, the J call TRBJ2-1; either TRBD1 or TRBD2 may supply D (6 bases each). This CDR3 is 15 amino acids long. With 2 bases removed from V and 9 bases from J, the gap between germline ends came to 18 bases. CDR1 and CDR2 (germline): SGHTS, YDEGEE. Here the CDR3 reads CASSFFSGGRGEQFF. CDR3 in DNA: TGTGCCAGCAGCTTTTTTTCCGGGGGCAGGGGTGAGCAGTTCTTC.

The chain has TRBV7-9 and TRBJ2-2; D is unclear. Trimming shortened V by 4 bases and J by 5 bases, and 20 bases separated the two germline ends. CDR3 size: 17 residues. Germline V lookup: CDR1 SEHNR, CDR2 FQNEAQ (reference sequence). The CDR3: CASSYPPGAVLTGELFF. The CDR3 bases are TGTGCCAGCAGCTACCCTCCGGGTGCGGTACTAACCGGGGAGCTGTTTTTT.

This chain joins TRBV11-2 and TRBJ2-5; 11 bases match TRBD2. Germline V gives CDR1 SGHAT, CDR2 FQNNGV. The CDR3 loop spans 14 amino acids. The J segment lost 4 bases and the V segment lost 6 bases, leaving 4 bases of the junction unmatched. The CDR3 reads CASRIAGGRETQYF. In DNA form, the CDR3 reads TGTGCCAGCAGAATAGCGGGGGGGCGAGAGACCCAGTACTTC. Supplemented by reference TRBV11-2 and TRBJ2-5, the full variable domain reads EAGVAQSPRYKIIEKRQSVAFWCNPISGHATLYWYQQILGQGPKLLIQFQNNGVVDDSQLPKDRFSAERLKGVDSTLKIQPAKLEDSAVYLCASRIAGGRETQYFGPGTRLLVL.

CDR3 nucleotide sequence: TGTGCCAGCAGTTTTAGGTTTGGGGATACGCAGTATTTT. Translated: CASSFRFGDTQYF. The genes are TRBV28 and TRBJ2-3, with D hard to call. V was shortened by 3 bases and J by 6 bases, with 10 bases between the two germline ends. The CDR3 runs 13 residues. The germline gives CDR1 MDHEN, CDR2 SYDVKM.

CDR3 residues: CASSWRGRANTEAFF. As DNA, the CDR3 is TGCGCCAGCAGCTGGAGGGGACGGGCGAACACTGAAGCTTTCTTT. This chain links TRBV5-1 with TRBJ1-1; TRBD1 is a possible D gene (5 bases). Trimming took off 3 bases at V and 1 base at J, with 13 bases between the two ends. Looked up from germline, CDR1 is SGHRS and CDR2 is YFSETQ. The length of the CDR3 is 15 residues.

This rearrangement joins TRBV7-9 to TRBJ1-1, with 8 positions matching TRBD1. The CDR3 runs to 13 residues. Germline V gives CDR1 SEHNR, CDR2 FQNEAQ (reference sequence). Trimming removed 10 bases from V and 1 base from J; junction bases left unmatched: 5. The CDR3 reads CATETGGNTEAFF. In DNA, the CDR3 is TGTGCCACTGAAACAGGGGGGAACACTGAAGCTTTCTTT.

CDR3 DNA: TGCAGCGTTGACCAGTTTAGAGATGAGCAGTTCTTC. Protein: CSVDQFRDEQFF. This chain links TRBV29-1 with TRBJ2-1; D unclear. The germline V gene encodes CDR1 SQVTM and CDR2 ANQGSEA. The CDR3 runs 12 residues. Trimming took 3 bases from V and 8 from J, leaving 11 bases between them.

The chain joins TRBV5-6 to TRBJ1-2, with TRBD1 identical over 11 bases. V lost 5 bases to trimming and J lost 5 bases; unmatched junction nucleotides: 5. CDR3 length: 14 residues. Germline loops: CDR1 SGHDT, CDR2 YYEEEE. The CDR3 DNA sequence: TGTGCCAGCAGGCGGACAGGGGGCCGTTATGGCTACACCTTC. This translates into CASRRTGGRYGYTF.

In DNA form, the CDR3 reads TGTGCCAGCAGACGTAGCGCGGGGGCCGGCAACAATGAGCAGTTCTTC. Its translation is CASRRSAGAGNNEQFF. The chain couples TRBV7-9 to TRBJ2-1, with D perhaps matching TRBD2 (7 bases). Germline values: CDR1 SEHNR, CDR2 FQNEAQ (reference sequence). The CDR3 runs 16 residues. Deletions cut 6 bases from V and 5 bases from J, with 20 bases between.

CDR3: CASSSPLSGGKGEQYF. CDR3 coding DNA: TGTGCCAGCAGCTCCCCCCTTAGCGGGGGGAAGGGCGAGCAGTACTTC. V and J are TRBV7-6 and TRBJ2-7; TRBD2 matches 10 bases. Germline-derived CDR1 and CDR2 are SGHVS and FNYEAQ. The trim removed 4 bases at V and 6 bases at J, leaving 12 bases unmatched. CDR3 length: 16 residues.

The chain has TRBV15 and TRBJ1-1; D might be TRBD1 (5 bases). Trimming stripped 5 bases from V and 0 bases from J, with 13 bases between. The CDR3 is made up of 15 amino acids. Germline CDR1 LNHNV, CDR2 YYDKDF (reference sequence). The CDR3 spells CATSGTQGLNTEAFF. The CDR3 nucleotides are TGTGCCACCAGCGGGACCCAGGGTCTGAACACTGAAGCTTTCTTT.

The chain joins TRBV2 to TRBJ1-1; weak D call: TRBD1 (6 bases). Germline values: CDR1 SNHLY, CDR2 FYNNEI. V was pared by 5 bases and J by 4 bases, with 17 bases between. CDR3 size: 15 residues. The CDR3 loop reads CASSQQGPLITEAFF. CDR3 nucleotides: TGTGCCAGCAGTCAACAGGGTCCTCTCATCACTGAAGCTTTCTTT.

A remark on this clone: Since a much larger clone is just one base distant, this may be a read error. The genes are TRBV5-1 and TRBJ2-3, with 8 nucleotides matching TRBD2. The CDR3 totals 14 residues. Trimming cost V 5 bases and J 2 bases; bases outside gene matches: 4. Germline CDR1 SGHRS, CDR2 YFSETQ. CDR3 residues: CASSYGGATDTQYF. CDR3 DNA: TGCGCCAGCAGTTACGGGGGGGCCACAGATACGCAGTATTTT.

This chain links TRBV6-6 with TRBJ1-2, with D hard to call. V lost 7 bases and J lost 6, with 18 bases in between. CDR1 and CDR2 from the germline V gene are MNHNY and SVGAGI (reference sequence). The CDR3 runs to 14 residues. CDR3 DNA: TGTGCCAGCACCTATGGTCTATGGGAAAATGGCTACACCTTC. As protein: CASTYGLWENGYTF.

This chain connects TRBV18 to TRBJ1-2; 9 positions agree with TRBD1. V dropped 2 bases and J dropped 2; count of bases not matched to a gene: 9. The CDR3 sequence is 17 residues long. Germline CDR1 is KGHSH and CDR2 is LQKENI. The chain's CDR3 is CASSPATPGQGNYGYTF. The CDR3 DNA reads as TGTGCCAGCTCACCAGCGACACCGGGACAGGGAAACTATGGCTACACCTTC.